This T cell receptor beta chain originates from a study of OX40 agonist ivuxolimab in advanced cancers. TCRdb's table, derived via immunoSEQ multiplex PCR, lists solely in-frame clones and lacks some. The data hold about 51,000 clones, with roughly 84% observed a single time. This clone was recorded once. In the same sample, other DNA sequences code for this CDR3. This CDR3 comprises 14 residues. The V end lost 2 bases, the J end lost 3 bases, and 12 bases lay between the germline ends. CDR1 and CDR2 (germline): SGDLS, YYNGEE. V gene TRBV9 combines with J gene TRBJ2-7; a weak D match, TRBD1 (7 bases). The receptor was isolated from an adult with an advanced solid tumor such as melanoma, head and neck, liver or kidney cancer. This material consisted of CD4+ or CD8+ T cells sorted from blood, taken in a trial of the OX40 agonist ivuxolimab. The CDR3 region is CASSVGQGGYEQYF. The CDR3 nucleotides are TGTGCCAGCAGCGTGGGTCAGGGGGGCTACGAGCAGTACTTC.